What follows is one T cell receptor beta chain and its context. Its antigen is currently unknown. When less than 13 days of culture had elapsed, CD4+ T cells were isolated. Recipients of the vaccine had no prior SARS-CoV-2 infection and negative nucleocapsid antibodies. This entry is derived from a study of vaccination effects on CD4 cells after COVID-19. Study context: Antigen-specific CD4+ T cells were expanded with viral peptide pools in the ViraFEST assay before sequencing. Peptides at approximately 10 ug/ml and IL-2 at around 9.3 IU/ml were added to a few million PBMC per well.

The assay was immunoSEQ multiplex PCR, and TCRdb's table has in-frame clones only and misses some. The sample yields 65,000 to 80,000 clones, about 74% seen once. Study observations and caveats: The study enrolled few convalescent patients and sampled no early post-infection timepoints.

The V gene's germline CDR1 is SNHLY and CDR2 FYNNEI. CDR3 length equals 14 residues. With 5 bases clipped from V and 6 bases from J, the junction kept 3 bases outside the gene matches. The receptor was isolated from a human donor who received a COVID-19 vaccine. The chain carries TRBV2 and TRBJ2-2; 10 positions match TRBD1. Sequenced material: CD4+ T cells from PBMCs cultured without peptide, taken before COVID-19 vaccination. For the CDR3, the DNA is TGTGCCAGCAGTTTGGACAGGGGGGCCGGGGAGCTGTTTTTT. It yields the protein CASSLDRGAGELFF.